The sequence of this T cell receptor (beta chain) was determined in a study of cytotoxic CD8 clonotypes in ibrutinib-treated CLL. In the study overall: The patients, some 12 relapsed/refractory and approximately 16 treatment-naive, included 17 who were IGHV unmutated. Sequencing produced an average of around 260,000 productive templates and approximately 90,000 productive rearrangements per sample. The taking of response samples occurred after a median roughly 12 months of treatment, with a range of 6 to 36. Points from the study as a whole: Starting clonality was above that of age-matched healthy donors and tracked circulating CD8+ T-cell counts.

CDR1 is SGHNT, CDR2 YENEEA, per germline. The length of the CDR3 is 18 residues. V was pared by 5 bases and J by 5 bases, with 22 bases between. This clone was counted once. Its target is unknown. Repertoires were generated with immunoSEQ multiplex PCR, while TCRdb's copy carries only in-frame clones and drops some. The sample contains 27,000 or so clones, almost 85% of which appear only once. The sequences come from PBMCs, collected after 24 months of ibrutinib treatment. The clonotype was recovered from a human donor with chronic lymphocytic leukemia. The gene calls are TRBV11-3 and TRBJ2-6; D is unresolved. The CDR3 here is CASSVQISRQSRANVLTF. Written as DNA, the CDR3 is TGTGCCAGCAGCGTTCAGATATCTCGACAAAGTCGGGCCAACGTCCTGACTTTC.